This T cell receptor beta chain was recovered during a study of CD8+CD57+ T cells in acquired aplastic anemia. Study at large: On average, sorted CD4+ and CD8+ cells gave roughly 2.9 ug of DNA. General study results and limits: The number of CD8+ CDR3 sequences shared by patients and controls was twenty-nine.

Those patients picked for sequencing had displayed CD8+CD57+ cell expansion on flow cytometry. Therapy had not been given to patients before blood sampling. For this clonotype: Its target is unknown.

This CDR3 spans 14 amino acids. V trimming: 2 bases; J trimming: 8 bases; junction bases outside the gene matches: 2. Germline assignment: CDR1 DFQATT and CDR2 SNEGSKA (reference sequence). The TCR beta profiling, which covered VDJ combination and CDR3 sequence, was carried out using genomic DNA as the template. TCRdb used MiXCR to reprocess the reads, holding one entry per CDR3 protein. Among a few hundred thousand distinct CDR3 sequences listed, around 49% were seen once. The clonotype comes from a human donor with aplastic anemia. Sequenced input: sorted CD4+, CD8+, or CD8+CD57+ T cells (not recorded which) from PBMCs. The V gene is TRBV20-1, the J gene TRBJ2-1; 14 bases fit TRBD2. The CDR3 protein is CSARSGLAGDEQFF. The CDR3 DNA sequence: TGCAGTGCTAGATCGGGACTAGCGGGGGATGAGCAGTTCTTC.